A selection of T cell receptor beta chains follows, all from one sample in a study of OX40 agonist ivuxolimab in advanced cancers. Produced via immunoSEQ multiplex PCR; TCRdb's table is partial and in-frame only. The sample gives approximately 76,000 clones, roughly 85% of which show up once; roughly 0.66% is in the top ten. The sample was CD4+ or CD8+ T cells sorted from blood, taken in a trial of the OX40 agonist ivuxolimab. These receptors came from an adult with an advanced solid tumor such as melanoma, head and neck, liver or kidney cancer. Each CDR3 is given with its conserved first and last residue. The order of the fields is D gene, clone size, J gene, V gene, CDR3 DNA, CDR3 protein. D genes are given only for firm matches. Expanded clones are given a class, and other clones once, few, many or no size at all.

d_gene: .
abundance: .
j_gene: TRBJ1-1
v_gene: TRBV19
CDR3nt: TGTGCCAGTAGTATCCTGAGGGGAGGGAACACTGAAGCTTTCTTT
CDR3aa: CASSILRGGNTEAFF

d_gene: .
abundance: once
j_gene: TRBJ1-1
v_gene: TRBV4-1
CDR3nt: TGCGCCAGCAGCCTAGGCCTAGTGGACACTGAAGCTTTCTTT
CDR3aa: CASSLGLVDTEAFF

d_gene: .
abundance: once
j_gene: TRBJ1-1
v_gene: TRBV7-9
CDR3nt: TGTGCCAGCAGCCGTAACCTTGGCACTGAAGCTTTCTTT
CDR3aa: CASSRNLGTEAFF

d_gene: TRBD1
abundance: once
j_gene: TRBJ2-3
v_gene: TRBV6-1
CDR3nt: TGTGCCAGCAGTGTTTTACCGGGACAGGGTCCAGATACGCAGTATTTT
CDR3aa: CASSVLPGQGPDTQYF

d_gene: TRBD1
abundance: .
j_gene: TRBJ1-1
v_gene: TRBV19
CDR3nt: TGTGCCAGTAGCGAAACTTGGGACAGGAACACTGAAGCTTTCTTT
CDR3aa: CASSETWDRNTEAFF

d_gene: .
abundance: .
j_gene: TRBJ1-3
v_gene: TRBV5-6
CDR3nt: TGTGCCAGCAGCTTGAGACCAGGGGCTGGAAACACCATATATTTT
CDR3aa: CASSLRPGAGNTIYF

d_gene: .
abundance: .
j_gene: TRBJ2-5
v_gene: TRBV5-1
CDR3nt: TGCGCCAGCAGCTCGGGGCAGGGAACCGGGGAGACCCAGTACTTC
CDR3aa: CASSSGQGTGETQYF

d_gene: TRBD2
abundance: .
j_gene: TRBJ2-3
v_gene: TRBV7-2
CDR3nt: TGTGCCAGCAGCCTCCGGGGGGGCCTAACAGATACGCAGTATTTT
CDR3aa: CASSLRGGLTDTQYF

d_gene: .
abundance: .
j_gene: TRBJ2-1
v_gene: TRBV7-3
CDR3nt: TGTGCCAGCAGCTTAGTATTTGGGACGGGGGAAGAGCAGTTCTTC
CDR3aa: CASSLVFGTGEEQFF

d_gene: .
abundance: .
j_gene: TRBJ2-5
v_gene: TRBV6-1
CDR3nt: TGTGCCAGCAGAGGGACTCTACAAGAGACCCAGTACTTC
CDR3aa: CASRGTLQETQYF

d_gene: .
abundance: .
j_gene: TRBJ2-7
v_gene: TRBV7-2
CDR3nt: TGTGCCAGCAGCTTAGACAAGGCTAGGGGCTACGAGCAGTACTTC
CDR3aa: CASSLDKARGYEQYF

d_gene: TRBD1
abundance: .
j_gene: TRBJ2-6
v_gene: TRBV5-8
CDR3nt: TGTGCCAGCAGCTCGGGACAGGCGTTGTTTGGGGCCAACGTCCTGACTTTC
CDR3aa: CASSSGQALFGANVLTF

d_gene: TRBD2
abundance: few
j_gene: TRBJ2-1
v_gene: TRBV5-1
CDR3nt: TGCGCCAGCAGCGCGACTAGCGGGGCCAACAATGAGCAGTTCTTC
CDR3aa: CASSATSGANNEQFF

d_gene: .
abundance: .
j_gene: TRBJ2-3
v_gene: TRBV5-1
CDR3nt: TGCGCCAGCAGCTTGGCCCAGGACACAGATACGCAGTATTTT
CDR3aa: CASSLAQDTDTQYF

d_gene: TRBD2
abundance: .
j_gene: TRBJ2-1
v_gene: TRBV5-1
CDR3nt: TGCGCCAGCAGCTTGGATCCTAGCGGGGGGTACAATGAGCAGTTCTTC
CDR3aa: CASSLDPSGGYNEQFF

d_gene: .
abundance: .
j_gene: TRBJ1-5
v_gene: TRBV12-5
CDR3nt: TGTGCTAGTGGTTTGTTACAAGAAGGACAAATGGGGCAGCCCCAGCATTTT
CDR3aa: CASGLLQEGQMGQPQHF

d_gene: .
abundance: few
j_gene: TRBJ2-2
v_gene: TRBV27
CDR3nt: TGTGCCAGCAGTTTCCAGGGTCTCCCATTGGCCGGGGAGCTGTTTTTT
CDR3aa: CASSFQGLPLAGELFF

d_gene: .
abundance: .
j_gene: TRBJ1-5
v_gene: TRBV30
CDR3nt: TGTGCCTGGAGTACAACCACCGGGACACGCAATCAGCCCCAGCATTTT
CDR3aa: CAWSTTTGTRNQPQHF

d_gene: TRBD1
abundance: few
j_gene: TRBJ2-2
v_gene: TRBV5-1
CDR3nt: TGCGCCAGCAGCTTGGTCCCAACAGGGGTGAGCACCGGGGAGCTGTTTTTT
CDR3aa: CASSLVPTGVSTGELFF

d_gene: .
abundance: .
j_gene: TRBJ2-7
v_gene: TRBV6-6
CDR3nt: TGTGCCAGCACTCCTGGAGGGCACCGCAGGAACTACGAGCAGTACTTC
CDR3aa: CASTPGGHRRNYEQYF

d_gene: .
abundance: once
j_gene: TRBJ1-1
v_gene: TRBV11-1
CDR3nt: TGTGCCAGCAGCTCCCGCAGGGATTTCACTGAAGCTTTCTTT
CDR3aa: CASSSRRDFTEAFF

d_gene: TRBD1
abundance: .
j_gene: TRBJ1-1
v_gene: TRBV9
CDR3nt: TGTGCCAGCAGCGTAGACCCAAGGGACAGGGAGGGCACTGAAGCTTTCTTT
CDR3aa: CASSVDPRDREGTEAFF